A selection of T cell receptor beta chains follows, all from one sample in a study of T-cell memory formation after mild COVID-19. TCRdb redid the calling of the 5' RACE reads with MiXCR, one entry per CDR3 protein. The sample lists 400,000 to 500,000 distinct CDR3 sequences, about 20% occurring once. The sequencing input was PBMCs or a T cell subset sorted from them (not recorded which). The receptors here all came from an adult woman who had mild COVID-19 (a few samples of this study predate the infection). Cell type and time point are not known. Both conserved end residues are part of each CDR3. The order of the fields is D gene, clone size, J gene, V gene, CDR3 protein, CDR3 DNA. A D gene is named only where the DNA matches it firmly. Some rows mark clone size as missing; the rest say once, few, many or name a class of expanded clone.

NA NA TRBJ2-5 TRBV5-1 CASSLSGGKGETKYF TGCGCCAGCAGCTTGTCGGGAGGAAAGGGGGAGACCAAGTACTTC
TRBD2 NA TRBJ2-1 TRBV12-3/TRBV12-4 CASRSTGTRTRNSYNEQFF TGTGCCAGCAGGTCCACCGGGACTAGGACCCGAAACTCCTACAATGAGCAGTTCTTC
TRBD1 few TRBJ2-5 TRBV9 CASSERDRVALETQYF TGTGCCAGCAGCGAGAGGGACAGGGTAGCTTTGGAGACCCAGTACTTC
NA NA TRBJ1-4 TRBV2 CASSGSMDHNEKLFF TGTGCCAGCAGTGGTTCGATGGACCACAATGAAAAACTGTTTTTT
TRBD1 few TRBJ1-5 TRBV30 CAWGKDRTMGSRQPQHF TGTGCCTGGGGGAAGGACAGGACAATGGGAAGTCGTCAGCCCCAGCATTTT
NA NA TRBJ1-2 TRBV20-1 CSALDIYGYTF TGCAGTGCCCTAGACATATATGGCTACACCTTC
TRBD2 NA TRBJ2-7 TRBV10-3 CAIGLAEVYEQYF TGTGCCATCGGACTAGCGGAGGTCTACGAGCAGTACTTC
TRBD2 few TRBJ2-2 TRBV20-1 CSASGLAGGRFNTGELFF TGCAGTGCTAGCGGGCTAGCGGGGGGGCGGTTTAACACCGGGGAGCTGTTTTTT
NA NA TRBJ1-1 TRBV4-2 CASSLNDGGEAFF TGTGCCAGCAGCCTCAACGACGGTGGTGAAGCTTTCTTT
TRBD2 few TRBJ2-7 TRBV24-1 CATSDPGTSGSYEQYF TGTGCCACCAGTGACCCCGGGACTAGCGGGAGTTACGAGCAGTACTTC
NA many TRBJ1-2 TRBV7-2 CASSLTDSFHGYTF TGTGCCAGCAGCCTGACCGACAGTTTTCATGGCTACACCTTC
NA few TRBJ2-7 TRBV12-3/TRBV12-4 CASSLDTGATWYEQYF TGTGCCAGCAGTTTAGATACAGGAGCGACGTGGTACGAGCAGTACTTC
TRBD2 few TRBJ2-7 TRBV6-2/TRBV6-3 CASSGEREIFYEQYF TGTGCCAGCAGTGGGGAGCGGGAGATCTTTTACGAGCAGTACTTC
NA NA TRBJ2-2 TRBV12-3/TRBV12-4 CAGGPHNTGELFF TGTGCCGGCGGACCCCATAACACCGGGGAGCTGTTTTTT
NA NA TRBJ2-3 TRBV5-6 CASSLGPGPDTQYF TGTGCCAGCAGCTTGGGGCCAGGGCCAGATACGCAGTATTTT
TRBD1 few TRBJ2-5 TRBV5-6 CASSRLGQGETQYF TGTGCCAGCAGCCGACTAGGACAGGGGGAGACCCAGTACTTC
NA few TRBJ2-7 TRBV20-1 CSARDSLDPSVEQYF TGCAGTGCTAGAGATAGTTTGGACCCATCAGTGGAGCAGTACTTC
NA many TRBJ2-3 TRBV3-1 CASSNTDTQYF TGTGCCAGCAGCAACACAGATACGCAGTATTTT
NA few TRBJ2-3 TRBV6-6 CASSYVGSDTQYF TGTGCCAGCAGTTACGTAGGTTCGGATACGCAGTATTTT
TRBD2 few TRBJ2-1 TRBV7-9 CATTRGGATTNNEQFF TGTGCCACCACCCGGGGGGGCGCGACAACAAACAATGAGCAGTTCTTC
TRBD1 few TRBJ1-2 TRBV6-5 CASSYSRTGGKGGYTF TGTGCCAGCAGTTACTCGCGGACAGGGGGAAAGGGTGGCTACACCTTC
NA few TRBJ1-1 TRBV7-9 CASIPRPPADTEAFF TGTGCCAGCATCCCGAGACCACCGGCGGACACTGAAGCTTTCTTT
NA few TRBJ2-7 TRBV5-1 CASSLRPAADYYEQYF TGCGCCAGCAGCTTGAGGCCGGCAGCGGATTACTACGAGCAGTACTTC
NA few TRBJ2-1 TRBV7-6 CASTGQHNEQFF TGTGCCAGCACCGGACAGCACAATGAGCAGTTCTTC
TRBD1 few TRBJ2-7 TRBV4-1 CASSRGQGDPYEQYF TGCGCCAGCAGCCGGGGACAGGGGGACCCCTACGAGCAGTACTTC
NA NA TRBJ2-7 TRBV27 CASSYGSNYEQYF TGTGCCAGCAGTTACGGGAGTAACTACGAGCAGTACTTC
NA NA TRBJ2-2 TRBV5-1 CASSLIQADPNTGELFF TGCGCCAGCAGCTTGATTCAGGCGGACCCGAACACCGGGGAGCTGTTTTTT
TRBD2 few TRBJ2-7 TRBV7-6 CASSHGAGDPYEQYF TGTGCCAGCAGCCACGGAGCGGGGGATCCCTACGAGCAGTACTTC
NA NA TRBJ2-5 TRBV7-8 CASSPDYQETQYF TGTGCCAGCAGCCCGGACTACCAAGAGACCCAGTACTTC
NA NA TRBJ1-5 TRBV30 CAWNRGEGQPQHF TGTGCCTGGAATCGGGGAGAGGGTCAGCCCCAGCATTTT
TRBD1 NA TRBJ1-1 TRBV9 CDSSPGQRTVMNTEAFF TGTGACAGCAGCCCGGGACAGCGCACAGTTATGAACACTGAAGCTTTCTTT
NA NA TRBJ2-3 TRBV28 CASTRTLSTDTQYF TGTGCCAGCACACGTACGCTAAGCACAGATACGCAGTATTTT
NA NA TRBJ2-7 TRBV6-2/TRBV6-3 CASSRPLGGAYEQYF TGTGCCAGCAGTCGACCGTTGGGCGGAGCCTACGAGCAGTACTTC
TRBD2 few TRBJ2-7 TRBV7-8 CASSPTHSGSNYEQYF TGTGCCAGCAGCCCTACCCATAGCGGGAGTAACTACGAGCAGTACTTC